This TCR beta chain was sequenced in a study of blood T cell repertoires in COVID-19. Recruitment covered roughly 22 US areas and drew participants whose ages spanned roughly 18 to 100 years. Individuals in the exposed group had encountered a COVID-19 case within 2 weeks preceding study entry. Clones were sequenced by immunoSEQ multiplex PCR, and TCRdb holds only the in-frame ones, with some missing. The sample carries some 270,000 clones, approximately 90% recorded once. This CDR3 has 15 amino acids. After removal of 1 base from V and 9 bases from J, the junction contained 5 bases not matched to a gene. The V gene's germline CDR1 is LGHNA and CDR2 YSLEER.

The specimen sequenced was PBMCs or T cells enriched from blood (not recorded which). This receptor was taken from a man aged 35 to 55 who had been exposed to COVID-19. The chain couples TRBV4-3 to TRBJ1-6; 8 bases match TRBD1. CDR3 DNA: TGCGCCAGCAGCCAAGGGACAGGGATCGCTTCACCCCTCCACTTT. Translation gives CASSQGTGIASPLHF.